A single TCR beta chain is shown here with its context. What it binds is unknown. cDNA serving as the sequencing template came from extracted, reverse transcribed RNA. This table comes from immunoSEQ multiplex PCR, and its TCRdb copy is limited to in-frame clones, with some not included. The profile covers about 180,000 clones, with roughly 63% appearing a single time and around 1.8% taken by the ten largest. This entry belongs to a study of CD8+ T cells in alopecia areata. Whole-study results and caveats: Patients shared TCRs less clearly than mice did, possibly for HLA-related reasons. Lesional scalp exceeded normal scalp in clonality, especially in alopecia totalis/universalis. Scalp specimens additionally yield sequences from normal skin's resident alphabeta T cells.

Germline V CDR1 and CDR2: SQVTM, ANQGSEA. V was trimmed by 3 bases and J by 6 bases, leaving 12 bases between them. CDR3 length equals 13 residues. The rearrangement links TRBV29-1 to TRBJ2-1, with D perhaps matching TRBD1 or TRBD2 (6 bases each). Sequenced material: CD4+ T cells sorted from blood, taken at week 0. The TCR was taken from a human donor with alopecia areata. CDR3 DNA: TGCAGCGTTGACCGGGGGCCCTTCAATGAGCAGTTCTTC. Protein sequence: CSVDRGPFNEQFF.